The text below deals with one T cell receptor beta chain. Its antigen is unidentified. Trimming cost V 6 bases and J 6 bases; bases outside gene matches: 1. Germline lookup yields CDR1 MGHDK and CDR2 SYGVNS. The CDR3 is 14 residues long. Vbeta (60) and Jbeta (13) primers were used in the PCR. TCRdb keeps only in-frame clones here, not all; method: immunoSEQ multiplex PCR. The sample lists about 160,000 clones, 81% occurring once. The entry originates in a study of cytomegalovirus exposure and HLA in healthy donors. Findings of the study overall: Usually a TCR sequence was rare, but some public TCRs were found in many donors. Accurate prediction of HLA-A and HLA-B alleles (for most subjects) was reportedly achieved from TCR beta sequences. It was reportedly the case that the classifier diagnosed cytomegalovirus status with high specificity and sensitivity.

The J gene is TRBJ2-1, the V gene TRBV25-1; TRBD2 matches 14 bases. The source material was PBMCs. The TCR sequence derives from a man between 50 and 59 years old in good health and CMV-seropositive. DNA of the CDR3: TGTGCCAGCAGGGGGACTAGCGGGAGCAATGAGCAGTTCTTC. This translates into CASRGTSGSNEQFF.